Below are 21 T cell receptor beta chains sequenced from a single sample in a study of blood T cell repertoires in COVID-19. Clones were sequenced by immunoSEQ multiplex PCR, and TCRdb holds only the in-frame ones, with some missing. The sample lists 6,500 to 9,000 clones; roughly 83% were seen once. Sequencing was done on a sample of peripheral blood. The receptors originated from a woman between 55 and 75 years old with active COVID-19.

V is TRBV14 and J is TRBJ2-1, with TRBD1 matching over 9 bases. The CDR3 consists of 14 residues. Germline CDR1 SGHDN, CDR2 FVKESK. V lost 5 bases, J lost 6 bases, and 5 bases stayed unmatched. CDR3 in DNA: TGTGCCAGCAGCAAACGACAGGGGGTCAATGAGCAGTTCTTC. Its translation: CASSKRQGVNEQFF.

The chain couples TRBV11-2 to TRBJ1-2; 7 nucleotides align to TRBD1. CDR1 is SGHAT and CDR2 is FQNNGV in the germline V gene. There are 16 residues in the CDR3. J was trimmed by 4 bases and V by 2 bases; bases with no gene match: 10. CDR3 coding DNA: TGTGCCAGCAGCTTATCCGGGACAGCTAATATCTATGGCTACACCTTC. Amino acid sequence: CASSLSGTANIYGYTF.

The chain recombines TRBV9 with TRBJ2-2; D may be TRBD1 (5 bases). Trimming stripped 3 bases from V and 6 bases from J, with 9 bases between. Germline loops: CDR1 SGDLS, CDR2 YYNGEE. The CDR3 length is 13 residues. This CDR3 is CASSAQGSGELFF. CDR3 nucleotide sequence: TGTGCCAGCAGCGCCCAGGGTTCCGGGGAGCTGTTTTTT. Full variable domain (rest looked up from reference TRBV9 and TRBJ2-2): DSGVTQTPKHLITATGQRVTLRCSPRSGDLSVYWYQQSLDQGLQFLIQYYNGEERAKGNILERFSAQQFPDLHSELNLSSLELGDSALYFCASSAQGSGELFFGEGSRLTVL.

The chain employs TRBV7-2 and TRBJ2-1; D is perhaps TRBD2 (6 bases). The CDR3 runs to 13 residues. CDR1 and CDR2 (germline): SGHTA, FQGNSA. V lost 8 bases and J lost 4, with 12 bases in between. The CDR3 spells CASASGGYNEQFF. The CDR3, as DNA: TGTGCCAGCGCCTCTGGGGGGTACAATGAGCAGTTCTTC. Together with reference TRBV7-2 and TRBJ2-1, the CDR3 gives the full variable domain: GAGVSQSPSNKVTEKGKDVELRCDPISGHTALYWYRQSLGQGLEFLIYFQGNSAPDKSGLPSDRFSAERTGGSVSTLTIQRTQQEDSAVYLCASASGGYNEQFFGPGTRLTVL.

The gene calls are TRBV7-9 and TRBJ1-4, with TRBD1 matching over 7 bases. Germline V gives CDR1 SEHNR, CDR2 FQNEAQ (reference sequence). The CDR3 covers 14 residues. V lost 2 bases and J lost 8; bases outside the gene matches: 5. The DNA for the CDR3 is TGTGCCAGCAGCTTACAGGGGGAAGGGGAAAAACTGTTTTTT. Translated, it gives CASSLQGEGEKLFF.

This chain joins TRBV3-1 (or the pseudogene TRBV3-2) and TRBJ2-2; D uncertain. The CDR3 spans 14 residues. Germline V CDR1 and CDR2: LGHDT, YNNKEL (reference sequence). V was shortened by 4 bases and J by 4 bases, with 10 bases between the two germline ends. The CDR3 DNA reads as TGTGCCAGCAGCCGGCGACGGAGCACCGGGGAGCTGTTTTTT. Translation gives CASSRRRSTGELFF.

V usage is TRBV7-2 and J usage is TRBJ2-3; a possible D gene is TRBD2 (7 bases). V was pared by 10 bases and J by 5 bases, with 19 bases between. Germline lookup yields CDR1 SGHTA and CDR2 FQGNSA. CDR3 length: 14 residues. DNA for the CDR3: TGTGCCACCAAAGCCGGGGGGCCTGTAGATACGCAGTATTTT. It translates to CATKAGGPVDTQYF.

This rearrangement joins TRBV7-9 to TRBJ1-2; TRBD1 aligns across 7 bases. CDR1 is SEHNR and CDR2 is FQNEAQ in the germline V gene (reference sequence). The CDR3 extends over 14 amino acids. V lost 6 bases, J lost 3 bases, and 7 bases stayed unmatched. CDR3: CASRRDSSYYGYTF. For the CDR3, the DNA is TGTGCCAGCAGGCGGGACAGTTCATACTATGGCTACACCTTC.

This chain links TRBV10-3 with TRBJ1-2; a weak D match, TRBD1 (5 bases). CDR1 is ENHRY, CDR2 SYGVKD, per germline. V shed 10 bases and J shed 2 bases, with 14 bases lying between them. This CDR3 comprises 13 residues. The CDR3 here is CATRPGGNYGYTF. The CDR3 DNA reads as TGTGCCACCAGACCGGGGGGAAACTATGGCTACACCTTC.

The V call is TRBV4-3, the J call TRBJ1-2; tentatively, D is TRBD1 (5 bases). The CDR3 consists of 14 residues. Trimming removed 1 base at V and 5 bases at J, with 11 bases between. Germline V gives CDR1 LGHNA, CDR2 YSLEER. CDR3 sequence (DNA): TGCGCCAGCAGCCAAGTGGACAAGCAATATGGCTACACCTTC. Its translation is CASSQVDKQYGYTF.

The gene calls are TRBV3-1 (or the pseudogene TRBV3-2) and TRBJ2-3, with 8 nucleotides matching TRBD2. The germline CDR1 and CDR2 sequences are LGHDT and YNNKEL (reference sequence). The CDR3 loop spans 16 amino acids. The J segment lost 3 bases and the V segment lost 1 base, leaving 6 bases of the junction unmatched. CDR3 in amino acids: CASSQGRGVRTDTQYF. The CDR3 coding sequence is TGTGCCAGCAGCCAAGGGCGGGGGGTAAGAACAGATACGCAGTATTTT.

This chain uses TRBV3-1 (or the pseudogene TRBV3-2) with TRBJ1-2; tentatively, D is TRBD1 (5 bases). CDR3 size: 12 residues. The germline V and J ends were trimmed by 4 bases and 8 bases, with 11 bases remaining between them. Looked up from germline, CDR1 is LGHDT and CDR2 is YNNKEL (reference sequence). The CDR3 reads CASSPSGGGYTF. In DNA, the CDR3 is TGTGCCAGCAGCCCATCCGGGGGGGGCTACACCTTC.

The chain employs TRBV4-1 and TRBJ2-6; weak D call: TRBD2 (5 bases). CDR3 length: 15 amino acids. Germline CDR1 and CDR2: MGHRA and YSYEKL. Trimming removed 4 bases from V and 2 bases from J, with 9 bases in between. In DNA, the CDR3 is TGCGCCAGCAGCCGCGAGGGCGCTGGGGCCAACGTCCTGACTTTC. This gives the protein CASSREGAGANVLTF.

This rearrangement joins TRBV27 to TRBJ1-1; D may be TRBD1 (5 bases). Trimming left V 3 bases short and J 1 base short, with 6 bases between. Per germline, CDR1 MNHEY and CDR2 SMNVEV (reference sequence). The CDR3 has 13 amino acids. The CDR3 DNA reads TGTGCCAGCAGTTTGACAGCGAACACTGAAGCTTTCTTT. This translates into CASSLTANTEAFF.

The chain carries TRBV6-5 and TRBJ1-1; 7 bases are shared with TRBD1. The CDR3 has 14 residues. Trimming removed 6 bases from V and 0 bases from J; junction bases left unmatched: 4. The germline CDR1 and CDR2 sequences are MNHEY and SVGAGI. The CDR3 is CASRTDRVNTEAFF. CDR3 bases: TGTGCCAGCAGGACTGACAGGGTGAACACTGAAGCTTTCTTT.

The chain couples TRBV27 to TRBJ1-2; 7 bases agree with TRBD1. Per the germline V gene, CDR1 is MNHEY and CDR2 is SMNVEV (reference sequence). Trimming took 6 bases from V and 6 from J; bases not matched to a gene: 13. The CDR3 covers 15 residues. The CDR3 is CASRKGQGVWNGYTF. In nucleotides, the CDR3 is TGTGCCAGCAGAAAGGGGCAGGGGGTTTGGAATGGCTACACCTTC.

The V gene is TRBV2, the J gene TRBJ1-2; D unresolved. This CDR3 region has 15 residues. V lost 6 bases and J lost 0, with 14 bases in between. The V gene's germline CDR1 is SNHLY and CDR2 FYNNEI. The CDR3 DNA follows: TGTGCCAGCAGGAGACTAGCCTCAGCTAACTATGGCTACACCTTC. Its protein product is CASRRLASANYGYTF.

The V and J genes are TRBV5-5 and TRBJ2-6; weak D call: TRBD1 (7 bases). Trimming took off 5 bases at V and 0 bases at J, with 21 bases between the two ends. CDR1 is SGHKS, CDR2 YYEKEE, per germline (reference sequence). This CDR3 is 19 amino acids long. The CDR3, as DNA: TGTGCCAGCAGTTACCAGGGGGGATCGACCTCCTCTGGGGCCAACGTCCTGACTTTC. Encoded protein: CASSYQGGSTSSGANVLTF.

The V call is TRBV7-8, the J call TRBJ1-1, with TRBD1 matching 7 bases. V trimming: 5 bases; J trimming: 0 bases; junction bases outside the gene matches: 6. There are 15 residues in the CDR3. Germline CDR1 is SGHVS and CDR2 is FQNEAQ. CDR3 amino acids: CASSKRGQLNTEAFF. CDR3 nucleotide sequence: TGTGCCAGCAGCAAGAGGGGACAGCTGAACACTGAAGCTTTCTTT.

The DNA for the CDR3 is TGTGCCAGCAGCCCGGTCCTAGCTAGGGAGCAGTACTTC. It encodes CASSPVLAREQYF. The rearrangement links TRBV7-7 to TRBJ2-7; D is perhaps TRBD2 (5 bases). V was clipped by 5 bases and J by 7 bases, with 15 bases between them. CDR3 size: 13 residues. The germline V gene encodes CDR1 SSHAT and CDR2 FNYEAQ (reference sequence).

V gene TRBV3-1 (or the pseudogene TRBV3-2) combines with J gene TRBJ2-7, with 11 bases aligning to TRBD2. There are 16 residues in the CDR3. Germline V gene lookup returns CDR1 LGHDT and CDR2 YNNKEL (reference sequence). V lost 3 bases to trimming and J lost 7 bases; unmatched junction nucleotides: 11. The CDR3: CASSQPTSGGPREQYF. The CDR3 nucleotides are TGTGCCAGCAGCCAGCCCACTAGCGGGGGCCCTCGAGAGCAGTACTTC.